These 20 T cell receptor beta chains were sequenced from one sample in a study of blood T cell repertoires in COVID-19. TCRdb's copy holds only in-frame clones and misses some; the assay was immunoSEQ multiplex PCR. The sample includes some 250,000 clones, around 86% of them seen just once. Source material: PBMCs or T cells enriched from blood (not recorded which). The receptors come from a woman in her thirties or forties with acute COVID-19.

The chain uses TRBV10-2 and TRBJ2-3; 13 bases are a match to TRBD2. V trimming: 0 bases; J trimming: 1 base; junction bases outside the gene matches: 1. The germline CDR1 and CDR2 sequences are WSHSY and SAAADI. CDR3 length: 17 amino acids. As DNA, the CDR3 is TGCGCCAGCAGTGAGTCAACTAGCGGGAGGGGCACAGATACGCAGTATTTT. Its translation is CASSESTSGRGTDTQYF.

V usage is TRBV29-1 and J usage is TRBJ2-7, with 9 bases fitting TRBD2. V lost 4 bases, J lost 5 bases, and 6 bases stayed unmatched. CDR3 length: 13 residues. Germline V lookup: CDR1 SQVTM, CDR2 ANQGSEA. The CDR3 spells CSVGRGGVDEQYF. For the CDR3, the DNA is TGCAGCGTTGGTCGCGGGGGGGTCGACGAGCAGTACTTC.

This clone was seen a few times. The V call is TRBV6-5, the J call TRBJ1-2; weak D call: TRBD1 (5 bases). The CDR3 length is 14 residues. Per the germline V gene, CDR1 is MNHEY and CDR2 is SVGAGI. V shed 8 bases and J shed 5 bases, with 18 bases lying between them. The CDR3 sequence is CASGRAGNGYGYTF. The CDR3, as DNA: TGTGCCAGCGGACGAGCAGGGAATGGATATGGCTACACCTTC.

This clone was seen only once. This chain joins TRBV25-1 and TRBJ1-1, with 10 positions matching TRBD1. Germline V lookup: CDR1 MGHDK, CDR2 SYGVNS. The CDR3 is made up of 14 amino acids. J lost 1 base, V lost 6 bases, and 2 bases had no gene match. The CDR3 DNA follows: TGTGCCAGCAGACGACAGGGGGCGAACACTGAAGCTTTCTTT. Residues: CASRRQGANTEAFF. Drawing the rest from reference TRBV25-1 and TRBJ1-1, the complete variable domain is EADIYQTPRYLVIGTGKKITLECSQTMGHDKMYWYQQDPGMELHLIHYSYGVNSTEKGDLSSESTVSRIRTEHFPLTLESARPSHTSQYLCASRRQGANTEAFFGQGTRLTVV.

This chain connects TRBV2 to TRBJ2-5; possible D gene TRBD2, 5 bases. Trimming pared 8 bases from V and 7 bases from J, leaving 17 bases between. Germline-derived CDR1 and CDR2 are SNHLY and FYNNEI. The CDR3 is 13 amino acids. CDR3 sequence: CASATRPRSTQYF. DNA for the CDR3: TGTGCCAGCGCAACTAGGCCGAGGTCGACCCAGTACTTC. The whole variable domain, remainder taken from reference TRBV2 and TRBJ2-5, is EPEVTQTPSHQVTQMGQEVILRCVPISNHLYFYWYRQILGQKVEFLVSFYNNEISEKSEIFDDQFSVERPDGSNFTLKIRSTKLEDSAMYFCASATRPRSTQYFGPGTRLLVL.

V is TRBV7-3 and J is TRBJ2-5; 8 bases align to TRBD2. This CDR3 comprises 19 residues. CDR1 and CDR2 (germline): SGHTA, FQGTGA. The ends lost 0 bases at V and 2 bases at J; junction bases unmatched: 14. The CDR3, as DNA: TGTGCCAGCAGCTTAACCGCAACGGGTAGCGGGATACGTCAAGAGACCCAGTACTTC. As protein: CASSLTATGSGIRQETQYF.

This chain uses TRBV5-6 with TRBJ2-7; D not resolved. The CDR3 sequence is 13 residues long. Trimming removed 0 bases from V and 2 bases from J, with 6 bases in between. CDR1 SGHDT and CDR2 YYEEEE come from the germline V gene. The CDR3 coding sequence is TGTGCCAGCAGCTTGGATCCAGCCTACGAGCAGTACTTC. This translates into CASSLDPAYEQYF.

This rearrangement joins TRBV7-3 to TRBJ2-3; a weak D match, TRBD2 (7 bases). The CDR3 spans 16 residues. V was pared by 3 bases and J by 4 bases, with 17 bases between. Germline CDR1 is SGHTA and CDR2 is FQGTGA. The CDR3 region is CASSFKGGGRPDTQYF. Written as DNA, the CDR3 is TGTGCCAGCAGCTTCAAAGGGGGAGGGCGCCCAGATACGCAGTATTTT. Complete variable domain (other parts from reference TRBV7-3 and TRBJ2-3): GAGVSQTPSNKVTEKGKYVELRCDPISGHTALYWYRQSLGQGPEFLIYFQGTGAADDSGLPNDRFFAVRPEGSVSTLKIQRTERGDSAVYLCASSFKGGGRPDTQYFGPGTRLTVL.

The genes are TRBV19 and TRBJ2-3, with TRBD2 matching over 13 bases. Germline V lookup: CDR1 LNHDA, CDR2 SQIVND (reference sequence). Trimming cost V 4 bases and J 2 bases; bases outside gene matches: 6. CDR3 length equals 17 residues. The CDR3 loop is CASSTGTSGTNTDTQYF. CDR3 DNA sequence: TGTGCCAGTAGTACCGGGACTAGCGGGACGAACACAGATACGCAGTATTTT.

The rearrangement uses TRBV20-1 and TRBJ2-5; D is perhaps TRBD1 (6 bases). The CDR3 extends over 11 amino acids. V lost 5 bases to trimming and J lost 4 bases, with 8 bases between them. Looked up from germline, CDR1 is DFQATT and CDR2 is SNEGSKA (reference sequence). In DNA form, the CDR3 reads TGCAGTGCTCGACAGGTAGAGACCCAGTACTTC. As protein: CSARQVETQYF.

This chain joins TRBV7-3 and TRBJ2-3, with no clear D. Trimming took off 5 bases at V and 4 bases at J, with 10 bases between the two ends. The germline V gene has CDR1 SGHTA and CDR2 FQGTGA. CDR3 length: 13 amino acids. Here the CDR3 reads CASSPSGPDTQYF. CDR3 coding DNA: TGTGCCAGCAGCCCGTCTGGCCCAGATACGCAGTATTTT.

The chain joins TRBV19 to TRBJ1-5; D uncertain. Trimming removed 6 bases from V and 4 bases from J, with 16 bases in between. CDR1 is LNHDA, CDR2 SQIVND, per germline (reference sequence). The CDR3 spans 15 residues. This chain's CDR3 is CASSNGARVNQPQHF. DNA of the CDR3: TGTGCCAGTAGCAACGGAGCCCGGGTAAATCAGCCCCAGCATTTT.

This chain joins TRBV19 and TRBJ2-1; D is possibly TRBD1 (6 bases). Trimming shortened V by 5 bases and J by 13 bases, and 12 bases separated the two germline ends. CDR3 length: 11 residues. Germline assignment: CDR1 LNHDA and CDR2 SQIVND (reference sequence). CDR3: CASSYGQFQFF. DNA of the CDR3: TGTGCCAGTAGTTACGGACAGTTCCAGTTCTTC.

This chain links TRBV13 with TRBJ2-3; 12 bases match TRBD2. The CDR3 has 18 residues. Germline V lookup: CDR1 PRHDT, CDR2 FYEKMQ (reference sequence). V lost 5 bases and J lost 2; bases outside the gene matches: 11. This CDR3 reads CASSPGLAGRPPTDTQYF. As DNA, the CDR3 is TGTGCCAGCAGCCCTGGACTAGCGGGACGTCCCCCCACAGATACGCAGTATTTT.

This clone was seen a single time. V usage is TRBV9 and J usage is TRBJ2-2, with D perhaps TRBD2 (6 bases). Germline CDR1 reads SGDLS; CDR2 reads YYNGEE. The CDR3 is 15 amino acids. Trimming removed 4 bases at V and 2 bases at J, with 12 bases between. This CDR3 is CASSSAGLNTGELFF. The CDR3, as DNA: TGTGCCAGCAGCTCCGCGGGACTTAACACCGGGGAGCTGTTTTTT.

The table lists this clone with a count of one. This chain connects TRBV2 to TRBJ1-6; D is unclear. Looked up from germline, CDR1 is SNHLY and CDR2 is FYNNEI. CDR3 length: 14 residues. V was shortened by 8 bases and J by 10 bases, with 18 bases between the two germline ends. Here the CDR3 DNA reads TGTGCCAGCCTCGCAGGCGTGGTGAGATCACCCCTCCACTTT. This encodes CASLAGVVRSPLHF.

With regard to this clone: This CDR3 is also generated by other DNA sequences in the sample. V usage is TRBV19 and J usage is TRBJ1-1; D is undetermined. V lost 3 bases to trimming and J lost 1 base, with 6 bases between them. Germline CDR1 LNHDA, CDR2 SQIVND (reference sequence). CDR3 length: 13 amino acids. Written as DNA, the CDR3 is TGTGCCAGTAGTATCGGCGGGAACACTGAAGCTTTCTTT. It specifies CASSIGGNTEAFF.

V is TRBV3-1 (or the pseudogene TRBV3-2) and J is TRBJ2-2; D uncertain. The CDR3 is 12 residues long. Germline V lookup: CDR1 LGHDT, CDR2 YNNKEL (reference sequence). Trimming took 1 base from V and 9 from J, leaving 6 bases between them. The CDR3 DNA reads TGTGCCAGCAGCCAAGCTTCTAGGGAGCTGTTTTTT. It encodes CASSQASRELFF.

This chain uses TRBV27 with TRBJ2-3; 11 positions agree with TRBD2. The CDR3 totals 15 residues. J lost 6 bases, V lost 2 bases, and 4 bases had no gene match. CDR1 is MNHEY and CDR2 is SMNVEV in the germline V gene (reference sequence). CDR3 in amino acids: CASSLLAGGRDTQYF. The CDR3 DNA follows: TGTGCCAGCAGTTTACTAGCGGGAGGTCGGGATACGCAGTATTTT.

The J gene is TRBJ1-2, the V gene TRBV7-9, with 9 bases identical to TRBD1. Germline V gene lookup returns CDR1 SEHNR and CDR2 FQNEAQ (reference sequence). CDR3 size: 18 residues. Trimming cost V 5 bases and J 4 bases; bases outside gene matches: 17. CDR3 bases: TGTGCCAGCAGCGTGTCCTTGGACAGGGGAGCCCTCGCCTATGGCTACACCTTC. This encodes CASSVSLDRGALAYGYTF.